A single sample is the source of the 2 T cell receptor beta chains below, sequenced in a study of blood T cell repertoires in COVID-19. Using immunoSEQ multiplex PCR, the repertoire was profiled, and TCRdb retains in-frame clones only, with some absent. This table has approximately 220,000 clones, 70% to 90% appearing once. The sequenced sample was PBMCs or T cells enriched from blood (not recorded which). The receptors come from a woman in her thirties or forties with acute COVID-19.

This rearrangement joins TRBV28 to TRBJ2-7; TRBD2 is a possible D gene (6 bases). V was cut by 8 bases and J by 4 bases, with 21 bases left in between. Germline V gives CDR1 MDHEN, CDR2 SYDVKM. This CDR3 comprises 15 residues. The CDR3 nucleotides read TGTGCCAGCCGTTCTCGGGACTCTCCAACTTACGAGCAGTACTTC. This sequence encodes CASRSRDSPTYEQYF.

The rearrangement links TRBV9 to TRBJ2-6, with TRBD1 matching 8 bases. This CDR3 has 16 residues. Germline values: CDR1 SGDLS, CDR2 YYNGEE. With 3 bases clipped from V and 4 bases from J, the junction kept 6 bases outside the gene matches. The CDR3 loop reads CASSAQGARGANVLTF. The CDR3 DNA reads as TGTGCCAGCAGCGCCCAGGGGGCGCGGGGGGCCAACGTCCTGACTTTC.